This T cell receptor (beta chain) derives from a study of cytomegalovirus exposure and HLA in healthy donors. Study conclusions and caveats: Later analysis associated a missense DCLRE1C variant with TCR beta V- and J-gene trimming.

A remark on this clone: Its specificity is unknown.

PCR used 60 Vbeta primers and 13 Jbeta primers. TCRdb keeps only in-frame clones here, not all; method: immunoSEQ multiplex PCR. The sample has fewer than 250,000 clones, 80% to 85% seen once. CDR3 length: 14 residues. Germline V gene data show CDR1 as SGHNT and CDR2 as YYREEE (reference sequence). Trimming removed 5 bases at V and 4 bases at J, with 15 bases between. The clonotype originates from a woman in her 40s in good health and CMV-seronegative. This sequence joins TRBV5-4 and TRBJ1-2, with D possibly matching TRBD1 (5 bases). Source material: PBMCs. The CDR3 protein is CASRLDLGRYGYTF. The CDR3 DNA reads TGTGCCAGCAGGCTTGATCTGGGGCGCTATGGCTACACCTTC.